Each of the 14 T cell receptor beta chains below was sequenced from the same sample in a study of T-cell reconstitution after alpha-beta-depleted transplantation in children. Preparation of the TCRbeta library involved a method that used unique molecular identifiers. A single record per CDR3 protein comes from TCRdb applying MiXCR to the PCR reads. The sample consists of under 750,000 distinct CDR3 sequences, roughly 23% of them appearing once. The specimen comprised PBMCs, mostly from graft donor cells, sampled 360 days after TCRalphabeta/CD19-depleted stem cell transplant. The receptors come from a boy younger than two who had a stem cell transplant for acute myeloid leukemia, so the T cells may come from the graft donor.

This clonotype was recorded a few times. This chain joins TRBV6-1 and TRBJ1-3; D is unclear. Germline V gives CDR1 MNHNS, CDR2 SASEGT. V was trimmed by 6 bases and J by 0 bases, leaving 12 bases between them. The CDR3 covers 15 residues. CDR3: CASRTDTYSGNTIYF. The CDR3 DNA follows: TGTGCCAGCAGAACCGACACTTACTCTGGAAACACCATATATTTT.

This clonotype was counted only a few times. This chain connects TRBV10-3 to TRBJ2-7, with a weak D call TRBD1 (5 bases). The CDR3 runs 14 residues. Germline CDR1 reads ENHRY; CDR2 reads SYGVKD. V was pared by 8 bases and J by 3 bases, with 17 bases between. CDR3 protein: CAIPRAAFNYEQYV. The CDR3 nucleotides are TGTGCCATCCCCAGGGCGGCTTTTAACTACGAGCAGTACGTC.

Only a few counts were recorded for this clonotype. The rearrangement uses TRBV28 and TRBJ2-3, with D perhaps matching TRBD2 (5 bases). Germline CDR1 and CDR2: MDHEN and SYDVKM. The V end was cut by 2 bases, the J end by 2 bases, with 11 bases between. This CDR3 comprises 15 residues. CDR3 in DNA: TGTGCCAGCAGTTTAAGGAAGGGAGACACAGATACGCAGTATTTT. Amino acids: CASSLRKGDTDTQYF.

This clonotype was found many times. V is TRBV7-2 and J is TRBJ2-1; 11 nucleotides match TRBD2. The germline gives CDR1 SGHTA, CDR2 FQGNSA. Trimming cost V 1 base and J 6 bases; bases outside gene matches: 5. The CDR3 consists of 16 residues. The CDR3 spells CASSLVRLAGGNEQFF. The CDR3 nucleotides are TGTGCCAGCAGCTTAGTCCGGCTAGCGGGGGGCAATGAGCAGTTCTTC.

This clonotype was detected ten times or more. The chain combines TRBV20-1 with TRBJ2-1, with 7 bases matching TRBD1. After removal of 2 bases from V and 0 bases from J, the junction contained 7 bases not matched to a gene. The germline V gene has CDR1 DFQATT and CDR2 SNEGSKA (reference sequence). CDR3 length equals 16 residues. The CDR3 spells CSARKRWDSSYNEQFF. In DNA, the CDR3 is TGCAGTGCTAGAAAGAGGTGGGACAGCTCCTACAATGAGCAGTTCTTC.

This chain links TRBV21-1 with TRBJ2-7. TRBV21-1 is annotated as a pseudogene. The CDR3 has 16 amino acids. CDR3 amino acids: CASRPYWTGASYEQYF. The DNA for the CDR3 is TGTGCCAGCCGCCCTTATTGGACAGGAGCTTCCTACGAGCAGTACTTC.

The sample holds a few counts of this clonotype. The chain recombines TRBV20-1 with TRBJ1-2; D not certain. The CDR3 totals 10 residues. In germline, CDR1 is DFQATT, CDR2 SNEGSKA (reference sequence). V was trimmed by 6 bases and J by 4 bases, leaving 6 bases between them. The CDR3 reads CSAGFYGYTF. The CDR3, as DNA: TGCAGTGCGGGTTTCTATGGCTACACCTTC.

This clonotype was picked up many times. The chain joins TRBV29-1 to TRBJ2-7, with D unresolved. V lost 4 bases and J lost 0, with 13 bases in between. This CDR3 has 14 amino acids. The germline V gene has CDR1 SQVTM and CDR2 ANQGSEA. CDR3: CSVASRQSSYEQYF. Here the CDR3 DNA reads TGCAGCGTTGCATCCCGGCAGAGCTCCTACGAGCAGTACTTC.

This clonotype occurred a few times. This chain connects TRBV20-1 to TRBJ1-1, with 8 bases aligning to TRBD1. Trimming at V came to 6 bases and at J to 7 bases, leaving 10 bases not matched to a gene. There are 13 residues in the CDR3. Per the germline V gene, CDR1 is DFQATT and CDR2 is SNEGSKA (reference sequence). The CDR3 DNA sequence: TGCAGTGCGAGACCCGGGACAGGAATTGAAGCTTTCTTT. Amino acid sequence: CSARPGTGIEAFF.

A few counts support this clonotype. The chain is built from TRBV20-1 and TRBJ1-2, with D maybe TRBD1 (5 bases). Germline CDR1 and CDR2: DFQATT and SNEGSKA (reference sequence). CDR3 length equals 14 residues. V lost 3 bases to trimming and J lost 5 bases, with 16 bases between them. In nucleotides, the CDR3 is TGCAGTGCTAGCTTTGACAGTCTGTCTTATGGCTACACCTTC. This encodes CSASFDSLSYGYTF.

The CDR3 sequence is CASSLEKRGVTYEQYF. The DNA of the CDR3 is TGTGCCAGCAGTTTAGAAAAGCGGGGTGTCACCTACGAGCAGTACTTC. The genes are TRBV12-3 or TRBV12-4 and TRBJ2-7, with 7 bases matching TRBD2. The trim removed 1 base at V and 2 bases at J, leaving 8 bases unmatched. The CDR3 has 16 residues.

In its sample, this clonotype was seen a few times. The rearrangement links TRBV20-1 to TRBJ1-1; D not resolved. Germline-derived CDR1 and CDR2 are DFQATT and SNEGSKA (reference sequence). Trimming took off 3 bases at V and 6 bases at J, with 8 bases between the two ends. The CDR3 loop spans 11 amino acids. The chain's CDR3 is CSARLVAEAFF. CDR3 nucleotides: TGCAGTGCTAGGCTTGTGGCTGAAGCTTTCTTT.

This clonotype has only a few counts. The CDR3 DNA reads TGTGCCAGCAGAGCCACTAGCAATCAGCCCCAGCATTTT. Its translation: CASRATSNQPQHF. The genes are TRBV12-3 or TRBV12-4 and TRBJ1-5, with no clear D. This CDR3 spans 13 amino acids. Trimming cost V 6 bases and J 0 bases, with 6 bases left between them.

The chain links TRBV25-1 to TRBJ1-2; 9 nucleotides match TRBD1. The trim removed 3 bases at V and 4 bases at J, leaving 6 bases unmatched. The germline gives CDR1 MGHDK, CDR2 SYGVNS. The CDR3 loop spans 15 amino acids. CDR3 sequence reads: CASSDPGQGFYGYTF. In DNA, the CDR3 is TGTGCCAGCAGTGACCCCGGACAGGGGTTCTATGGCTACACCTTC.